The next 23 T cell receptor beta chains were all read from a single sample in a study of identical twins. A single record per CDR3 protein comes from TCRdb applying MiXCR to the 5' RACE reads. Among approximately 620,000 distinct CDR3 sequences listed, 8.6% were seen once. These data were also reused for a study on yellow fever vaccine responses in identical twins.

Source material: PBMCs. These receptors all come from a woman under 30 in good health.

This clonotype has just a few counts. The V gene is TRBV10-3, the J gene TRBJ2-3, with D possibly TRBD2 on 6 matching bases. V lost 2 bases and J 0 bases, leaving 15 bases between the germline ends. CDR3 length equals 17 residues. Germline lookup yields CDR1 ENHRY and CDR2 SYGVKD. In DNA, the CDR3 is TGTGCCATCAGTGAGCCCCCGGGGGACCCTAGCACAGATACGCAGTATTTT. This gives the protein CAISEPPGDPSTDTQYF.

The sample holds a few counts of this clonotype. The rearrangement links TRBV20-1 to TRBJ1-1; D gene uncertain. The CDR3 consists of 14 residues. V lost 6 bases, J lost 0 bases, and 14 bases lay in between. CDR1 DFQATT and CDR2 SNEGSKA come from the germline V gene (reference sequence). CDR3: CSAMRGDLNTEAFF. The CDR3 nucleotides read TGCAGTGCCATGAGAGGAGACTTGAACACTGAAGCTTTCTTT.

This chain joins TRBV7-8 and TRBJ2-7; 7 nucleotides align to TRBD2. CDR1 and CDR2 (germline): SGHVS, FQNEAQ. The CDR3 runs 14 residues. J gave up 3 bases and V 0 bases, and 2 bases lay outside the gene matches. The CDR3 DNA reads as TGTGCCAGCAGCTTAGCGCAGCGGGACTACGAGCAGTACTTC. Amino acid sequence: CASSLAQRDYEQYF.

This chain connects TRBV20-1 to TRBJ2-1, with 8 positions matching TRBD2. Germline V gene lookup returns CDR1 DFQATT and CDR2 SNEGSKA (reference sequence). Trimming removed 5 bases from V and 5 bases from J; junction bases left unmatched: 14. This CDR3 comprises 16 residues. Here the CDR3 DNA reads TGCAGTGCTCCCCACGATGGCGGGAGGCGCCACAATGAGCAGTTCTTC. Protein product: CSAPHDGGRRHNEQFF.

This clonotype was counted at least ten times. The gene calls are TRBV29-1 and TRBJ2-7; TRBD2 might be the D (5 bases). V gave up 4 bases and J gave up 2 bases, with 12 bases separating them. Germline values: CDR1 SQVTM, CDR2 ANQGSEA. This CDR3 is built from 13 residues. DNA for the CDR3: TGCAGCGTTGGTACCAGCGGTACCTACGAGCAGTACTTC. Protein sequence: CSVGTSGTYEQYF.

This clonotype turned up a few times. CDR3 sequence reads: CASSGLGGASDEQYF. In DNA, the CDR3 is TGCGCCAGCAGCGGACTAGGGGGCGCGTCGGACGAGCAGTACTTC. This rearrangement joins TRBV5-1 to TRBJ2-7, with D perhaps matching TRBD1 or TRBD2 (7 bases each). V lost 4 bases to trimming and J lost 5 bases, with 19 bases between them. From germline, CDR1 is SGHRS and CDR2 YFSETQ. This CDR3 region has 15 residues.

In this sample, this clonotype turned up a few times. J is TRBJ2-1 and V is TRBV19; D is perhaps TRBD2 (5 bases). Germline CDR1 and CDR2: LNHDA and SQIVND (reference sequence). Deletions cut 3 bases from V and 3 bases from J, with 18 bases between. This CDR3 has 17 amino acids. In DNA form, the CDR3 reads TGTGCCAGTAGTATCCCGGGGAGAAACTCCCTCTACAATGAGCAGTTCTTC. It codes for CASSIPGRNSLYNEQFF.

This clonotype has a handful of counts. The rearrangement links TRBV5-1 to TRBJ2-5; 13 bases are shared with TRBD2. The CDR3 runs to 18 residues. Trimming removed 3 bases from V and 4 bases from J; junction bases left unmatched: 12. Germline V gene lookup returns CDR1 SGHRS and CDR2 YFSETQ. CDR3 protein: CASSWAGLAGLESETQYF. The CDR3 DNA follows: TGCGCCAGCAGCTGGGCGGGACTAGCGGGACTCGAGTCAGAGACCCAGTACTTC.

This chain links TRBV7-2 with TRBJ2-7; 7 positions match TRBD2. From germline, CDR1 is SGHTA and CDR2 FQGNSA. The CDR3 spans 15 residues. V was pared by 1 base and J by 3 bases, with 6 bases of the junction left unmatched. CDR3 nucleotides: TGTGCCAGCAGCTTAGAAACTAGCGCCCACTACGAGCAGTACTTC. This encodes CASSLETSAHYEQYF. The variable domain in full, with the rest retrieved from reference TRBV7-2 and TRBJ2-7, is GAGVSQSPSNKVTEKGKDVELRCDPISGHTALYWYRQSLGQGLEFLIYFQGNSAPDKSGLPSDRFSAERTGGSVSTLTIQRTQQEDSAVYLCASSLETSAHYEQYFGPGTRLTVT.

This clonotype was detected only a few times. This chain joins TRBV28 and TRBJ2-7; 7 bases agree with TRBD2. Trimming took 5 bases from V and 4 from J; bases not matched to a gene: 11. This CDR3 comprises 15 residues. Germline V CDR1 and CDR2: MDHEN, SYDVKM. The CDR3 DNA reads TGTGCCAGCAGTCCCCTGTCAGCGGGGAAGTACGAGCAGTACTTC. The encoded protein is CASSPLSAGKYEQYF.

The sample holds a few counts of this clonotype. The chain joins TRBV3-1 to TRBJ2-7; D remains unclear. This CDR3 region has 13 residues. Looked up from germline, CDR1 is LGHDT and CDR2 is YNNKEL (reference sequence). V was cut by 4 bases and J by 5 bases, with 12 bases left in between. This chain's CDR3 is CASSLKRQDEQYF. The CDR3, as DNA: TGTGCCAGCAGCCTAAAACGACAAGACGAGCAGTACTTC.

This clonotype occurred a few times. CDR3 loop: CSARRDRVGSTEAFF. CDR3 DNA: TGCAGTGCTAGACGGGACAGGGTTGGTTCCACTGAAGCTTTCTTT. The V call is TRBV20-1, the J call TRBJ1-1; 9 bases are a match to TRBD1. V dropped 2 bases and J dropped 4; count of bases not matched to a gene: 8. The germline gives CDR1 DFQATT, CDR2 SNEGSKA (reference sequence). The CDR3 has 15 amino acids.

This clonotype was seen a handful of times. The gene calls are TRBV19 and TRBJ2-5; the D gene is possibly TRBD1 (6 bases). CDR3 size: 14 residues. Trimming removed 4 bases at V and 3 bases at J, with 12 bases between. The germline CDR1 and CDR2 sequences are LNHDA and SQIVND (reference sequence). The CDR3 DNA reads as TGTGCCAGTAGTACGGGGACATTGAAAGAGACCCAGTACTTC. It codes for CASSTGTLKETQYF.

The chain couples TRBV7-3 to TRBJ1-1, with D possibly TRBD1 on 6 matching bases. Between the trimmed V and J ends, which lost 2 bases and 1 base, there was a span of 11 bases. CDR3 length: 15 residues. Germline V lookup: CDR1 SGHTA, CDR2 FQGTGA. CDR3 sequence: CASSLHGGGNTEAFF. DNA of the CDR3: TGTGCCAGCAGCTTACACGGGGGCGGGAACACTGAAGCTTTCTTT.

This rearrangement joins TRBV20-1 to TRBJ2-5, with D tentatively TRBD1 (6 bases). The CDR3 runs to 14 residues. V was shortened by 2 bases and J by 5 bases, with 15 bases between the two germline ends. The germline gives CDR1 DFQATT, CDR2 SNEGSKA (reference sequence). CDR3 loop: CSARRQGIGETQYF. CDR3 DNA sequence: TGCAGTGCTAGAAGGCAGGGGATAGGGGAGACCCAGTACTTC.

Ten or more counts support this clonotype. The chain joins TRBV29-1 to TRBJ2-7, with D maybe TRBD1 (5 bases). The germline V gene encodes CDR1 SQVTM and CDR2 ANQGSEA. V dropped 4 bases and J dropped 6 bases, with 16 bases sitting between them. This CDR3 is built from 13 residues. CDR3 in amino acids: CSVVVLNGAEQYF. As DNA, the CDR3 is TGCAGCGTTGTCGTCTTGAATGGGGCCGAGCAGTACTTC.

Only a few counts were recorded for this clonotype. The V gene is TRBV7-2, the J gene TRBJ2-3; no clear D. Germline V gene sequence: CDR1 SGHTA, CDR2 FQGNSA. Trimming left V 6 bases short and J 5 bases short, with 12 bases between. CDR3 size: 13 residues. CDR3 nucleotide sequence: TGTGCCAGCAGTTTCGGGTCTGGAGATACGCAGTATTTT. Its translation is CASSFGSGDTQYF. Full variable domain (remainder filled in from reference TRBV7-2 and TRBJ2-3): GAGVSQSPSNKVTEKGKDVELRCDPISGHTALYWYRQSLGQGLEFLIYFQGNSAPDKSGLPSDRFSAERTGGSVSTLTIQRTQQEDSAVYLCASSFGSGDTQYFGPGTRLTVL.

This clonotype was seen many times. The chain joins TRBV4-2 to TRBJ2-2; no clear D gene. The CDR3 sequence is 15 residues long. From germline, CDR1 is LGHNA and CDR2 YNFKEQ. V was pared by 0 bases and J by 4 bases, with 9 bases between. The CDR3 nucleotides are TGTGCCAGCAGCCAAGATGGTCTCACCACCGGGGAGCTGTTTTTT. It is translated as CASSQDGLTTGELFF.

The V gene is TRBV4-2, the J gene TRBJ2-5; 12 bases line up with TRBD2. CDR3 length equals 17 residues. Germline assignment: CDR1 LGHNA and CDR2 YNFKEQ. V shed 2 bases and J 4 bases; nucleotides not matched to a gene: 8. For the CDR3, the DNA is TGTGCCAGCAGCCAACACCCTAGCGGGGGGGCCGGAGAGACCCAGTACTTC. Its protein is CASSQHPSGGAGETQYF.

V is TRBV28 and J is TRBJ2-5; 13 positions match TRBD2. J was trimmed by 3 bases and V by 7 bases; bases with no gene match: 5. Germline lookup yields CDR1 MDHEN and CDR2 SYDVKM. The CDR3 covers 15 residues. CDR3 sequence (DNA): TGTGCCAGCACGGAACTAGCGGGGGGGGAAGAGACCCAGTACTTC. It encodes CASTELAGGEETQYF.

The chain combines TRBV7-2 with TRBJ2-7, with 11 bases aligning to TRBD2. Germline CDR1 SGHTA, CDR2 FQGNSA. The CDR3 has 15 amino acids. The V and J ends lost 3 bases and 0 bases, in that order; junction bases with no gene match: 1. The CDR3 reads CASSFSGRGSYEQYF. The CDR3 nucleotides read TGTGCCAGCAGCTTTAGCGGGAGGGGCTCCTACGAGCAGTACTTC.

The chain uses TRBV10-3 and TRBJ2-7; no definite D call. The germline V and J ends were trimmed by 7 bases and 2 bases, with 12 bases remaining between them. Per germline, CDR1 ENHRY and CDR2 SYGVKD. The CDR3 loop spans 13 amino acids. DNA of the CDR3: TGTGCCATCACTGCCCAGCCCACCTACGAGCAGTACTTC. Translation: CAITAQPTYEQYF.

This clonotype was picked up many times. The rearrangement links TRBV5-1 to TRBJ2-7, with 7 nucleotides matching TRBD1. This CDR3 spans 14 amino acids. V shed 4 bases, J shed 3 bases, and the junction held 7 bases outside the gene matches. From germline, CDR1 is SGHRS and CDR2 YFSETQ. The CDR3 protein is CASSAGQELYEQYF. The CDR3 region has the DNA TGCGCCAGCAGCGCAGGACAGGAACTCTACGAGCAGTACTTC.